This T cell receptor (beta chain) was sequenced during a study of regulatory T cells in long-lasting Graves disease. This clonotype was counted between two and nine times. This CDR3 region has 11 residues. Germline V gene data show CDR1 as MNHNS and CDR2 as SASEGT. Trimming removed 5 bases at V and 10 bases at J, with 11 bases between. Combining iRepertoire HTBI primers with Arm-PCR of CDR3 regions, the authors built TCR beta libraries. In TCRdb, the multiplex PCR reads were re-called with MiXCR into one record per CDR3 protein. The repertoire holds around 460,000 distinct CDR3 sequences, with approximately 23% as singletons. Time point in this sample: persistent/refractory GD, antithyroid drugs over 5 years with positive TRAb. TCR sequences were obtained from RNA taken from PBMCs.

The chain links TRBV6-1 to TRBJ1-1; D perhaps matches TRBD1 (6 bases). The sequence was collected from a female donor with Graves disease. Material: peripheral blood mononuclear cells (PBMCs), obtained when the disease was refractory, from a patient treated with antithyroid drugs. In nucleotides, the CDR3 is TGTGCCAGCAGTAAACAGGGAGCAGCTTTCTTT. As protein: CASSKQGAAFF.